A selection of T cell receptor beta chains follows, all from one sample in a study of TIL therapy for anti-PD-1-resistant metastatic lung cancer. Method: immunoSEQ multiplex PCR; TCRdb's copy keeps in-frame clones and lacks some. Of approximately 20,000 clones in the sample, around 79% were seen once. The source was blood, collected at baseline. The receptors were sampled from a person aged 25 to 80 with non-small cell lung cancer. Each CDR3 is given with its conserved first and last residue. Fields, in order: clone size, J gene, V gene, D gene, CDR3 DNA, CDR3 protein. D genes are given only for firm matches. Expanded clones are given a class, and other clones once, few, many or no size at all.

once,TRBJ1-1,TRBV7-2,-,TGTGCCAGCAGCTTAAATCCCAGGGTGAACACTGAAGCTTTCTTT,CASSLNPRVNTEAFF
few,TRBJ1-6,TRBV30,-,TGTGCCTGGAGTGTAAGACAGGAGGATTCACCCCTCCACTTT,CAWSVRQEDSPLHF
-,TRBJ2-1,TRBV4-2,TRBD1,TGTGCCAGCAGCCAGCGGGACAGGGTTGATGAGCAGTTCTTC,CASSQRDRVDEQFF
-,TRBJ1-5,TRBV6-4,-,TGTGCCAGCAGTCCAGGGTCTAGCAATCAGCCCCAGCATTTT,CASSPGSSNQPQHF
-,TRBJ2-7,TRBV29-1,-,TGCAGCGTTGCGAGGGGCTCCTACGAGCAGTACTTC,CSVARGSYEQYF
few,TRBJ1-5,TRBV28,TRBD1,TGTGCCAGCAAAGGACAGGGGGCATTTCAGCCCCAGCATTTT,CASKGQGAFQPQHF
few,TRBJ2-7,TRBV19,TRBD2,TGTGCCAGTAGTTTCCAGGGACTAGCGGCGGGCGAGCAGTACTTC,CASSFQGLAAGEQYF
few,TRBJ1-5,TRBV24-1,TRBD1,TGTGCCACCAGGCCGGGACAGTGGGGCAATCAGCCCCAGCATTTT,CATRPGQWGNQPQHF
-,TRBJ1-2,TRBV6-5,-,TGTGCCAGCAAGACCGGAAATGATGGCTACACCTTC,CASKTGNDGYTF
-,TRBJ2-3,TRBV6-4,-,TGTGCCAGCAGTGACTCGAACACGGGGGGCGGCACAGATACGCAGTATTTT,CASSDSNTGGGTDTQYF
-,TRBJ1-2,TRBV6-4,TRBD1,TGTGCCAGGCTACAGGGGTCCTATGGCTACACCTTC,CARLQGSYGYTF
few,TRBJ1-4,TRBV7-2,-,TGTGCCAGCAGCCCGGGACGCTCACCGGGAGGAACTAATGAAAAACTGTTTTTT,CASSPGRSPGGTNEKLFF
-,TRBJ2-2,TRBV27,TRBD2,TGTGCCAGCAGTAGGGGACTAGGCTTAACCGGGGAGCTGTTTTTT,CASSRGLGLTGELFF
-,TRBJ2-3,TRBV4-3,-,TGCGCCAGCAGCCAAGAGCAGCAAGATACGCAGTATTTT,CASSQEQQDTQYF
-,TRBJ2-3,TRBV28,-,TGTGCCAGCAAGGAGGGGGGAGGGCGGCCGCGGGAGTATTTT,CASKEGGGRPREYF
few,TRBJ2-7,TRBV30,-,TGTGCCTGGAGTGTAGCAGAAGCGTGGGAGCAGTACTTC,CAWSVAEAWEQYF
medium-sized,TRBJ1-5,TRBV21-1,-,TGTGCCAGCAGCAAAGAGGAGACTGGGAGGCATACCTATAGCAATCAGCCCCAGCATTTT,CASSKEETGRHTYSNQPQHF
-,TRBJ2-1,TRBV19,-,TGTGCCAGTAGGGACCGCTACAATGAGCAGTTCTTC,CASRDRYNEQFF
-,TRBJ2-4,TRBV3-1/TRBV3-2,-,TGTGCCAGCAGCCAAGAATTACGGCGGGGCATTCAGTACTTC,CASSQELRRGIQYF
-,TRBJ2-3,TRBV4-1,-,TGCGCCAGCAGCCAAGATTCGAGCGGGAGCACAGATACGCAGTATTTT,CASSQDSSGSTDTQYF
-,TRBJ2-7,TRBV4-3,-,TGCGCCAGCAGCCAAGATTTGGGGCCAGTTTACGAGCAGTACTTC,CASSQDLGPVYEQYF
-,TRBJ2-7,TRBV27,TRBD1,TGTGCCAGCAGAACGGACAGGGATAAAGCCTACGAGCAGTACTTC,CASRTDRDKAYEQYF
-,TRBJ1-2,TRBV9,-,TGTGCCAGCAGTTCCGGACAAGGCTACACCTTC,CASSSGQGYTF
few,TRBJ2-7,TRBV30,TRBD2,TGTGCCTGGGCTACCGGGACTAGCCCGTGGTACGAGCAGTACTTC,CAWATGTSPWYEQYF
once,TRBJ2-1,TRBV11-1,-,TGTGCCAGCAGACAGTACCATGAGCAGTTCTTC,CASRQYHEQFF
-,TRBJ2-7,TRBV6-5,-,TGTGCCAGCAGTTACTCGATCCCAGGGCAATCCTACGAGCAGTACTTC,CASSYSIPGQSYEQYF
-,TRBJ2-7,TRBV5-6,-,TGTGCCAGCAGCTCATGGGACACCGTTGAGCTGTACGAGCAGTACTTC,CASSSWDTVELYEQYF
-,TRBJ1-2,TRBV13,TRBD1,TGTGCCAGTAAACCACAGGGGAACTATGGCTACACCTTC,CASKPQGNYGYTF
-,TRBJ1-2,TRBV3-1/TRBV3-2,TRBD1,TGTGCCAGCAGCCACGACAGGGCGGCTGGCTACACCTTC,CASSHDRAAGYTF
-,TRBJ1-5,TRBV9,-,TGTGCCACACGATCCGTGGGGATCGGCAATCAGCCCCAGCATTTT,CATRSVGIGNQPQHF
-,TRBJ1-1,TRBV7-6,-,TGTGCCAGCAGCTTGGGTGGGGGGCCTGCAGTATCGGAAGCTTTCTTT,CASSLGGGPAVSEAFF
-,TRBJ1-4,TRBV27,TRBD1,TGTGCCAGCAGTTTTCAGGGGGTTAGTGAAAAACTGTTTTTT,CASSFQGVSEKLFF
few,TRBJ1-1,TRBV20-1,-,TGCAGTCACAGGGATTCTACTGAAGCTTTCTTT,CSHRDSTEAFF
few,TRBJ2-1,TRBV11-2,-,TGTGCCAGCAGCTTAGCGAGGGGCCCATTAAATGAGCAGTTCTTC,CASSLARGPLNEQFF
-,TRBJ2-5,TRBV28,TRBD2,TGTGCCAGCAGCCCCCCGGGGCGGGGGGTCCGTGAGACCCAGTACTTC,CASSPPGRGVRETQYF
-,TRBJ2-7,TRBV29-1,TRBD1,TGCAGCGTCCGGACAGGGCACGAGCAGTACTTC,CSVRTGHEQYF
-,TRBJ2-2,TRBV6-5,-,TGTGCCAGCAATAGGGGGAGTACCGGGGAGCTGTTTTTT,CASNRGSTGELFF
once,TRBJ2-1,TRBV7-2,TRBD2,TGTGCCAGCAGCCTTAGCGGGGGGGCCCTTAATGAGCAGTTCTTC,CASSLSGGALNEQFF
-,TRBJ1-2,TRBV18,TRBD1,TGTGCCAGCTCACCAGGACAGGGCGGGTATGGCTACACCTTC,CASSPGQGGYGYTF
once,TRBJ2-3,TRBV27,-,TGTGCCAGCAAGGGCCGGGGGCGCAGCACAGATACGCAGTATTTT,CASKGRGRSTDTQYF
-,TRBJ1-6,TRBV2,-,TGTGCCAGCAGTGCTCCCCGGGGGGCGAGCTCCTATAATTCACCCCTCCACTTT,CASSAPRGASSYNSPLHF
-,TRBJ1-1,TRBV6-5,-,TGTGCCAGCACCCAAAGAGGGACCTCGCCTGAAGCTTTCTTT,CASTQRGTSPEAFF
-,TRBJ2-2,TRBV5-6,TRBD2,TGTGCCAGCAGCTTTACGGTCCTAGCGGCCAACACCGGGGAGCTGTTTTTT,CASSFTVLAANTGELFF
-,TRBJ2-7,TRBV6-5,TRBD1,TGTGCCAGCAATTCCTTGACAGGGGTTGGGTACGAGCAGTACTTC,CASNSLTGVGYEQYF
-,TRBJ1-1,TRBV4-1,-,TGCGCCAGCAGCCAAGCGTCCGGGGTAAACACTGAAGCTTTCTTT,CASSQASGVNTEAFF
once,TRBJ1-1,TRBV4-2,-,TGTGCCAGCAGACAGAACTTGAACACTGAAGCTTTCTTT,CASRQNLNTEAFF
-,TRBJ2-7,TRBV4-3,-,TGCGCCAGCAGCCAAGTCGACCGGTCTGGGGGGACAGACGTCTCCTACGAGCAGTACTTC,CASSQVDRSGGTDVSYEQYF
-,TRBJ2-7,TRBV14,-,TGTGCCAGCAGCCAACAGTGGACCTCCTACGAGCAGTACTTC,CASSQQWTSYEQYF
-,TRBJ1-5,TRBV6-6,-,TGTGCCAGCAGCCCAATTGGGCAGAATAGCAATCAGCCCCAGCATTTT,CASSPIGQNSNQPQHF
-,TRBJ2-7,TRBV12-3/TRBV12-4,TRBD2,TGTGCCAGCGGACTAGAGGGGTACGAGCAGTACTTC,CASGLEGYEQYF
-,TRBJ2-3,TRBV6-5,-,TGTGCCAGCACCATCCTTGATACGCAGTATTTT,CASTILDTQYF